A single sample is the source of the 28 T cell receptor beta chains below, sequenced in a study of blood T cell repertoires in COVID-19. The repertoire was sequenced with immunoSEQ multiplex PCR; TCRdb's copy has only in-frame clones and lacks some. Of roughly 280,000 clones in the sample, roughly 88% were seen once. The specimen was peripheral blood. These TCRs come from a woman aged 70-85 years with acute or convalescent COVID-19.

CDR3 loop: CASSSQGYTGELFF. CDR3 sequence (DNA): TGTGCCAGCAGCTCCCAGGGGTACACCGGGGAGCTGTTTTTT. The gene calls are TRBV9 and TRBJ2-2, with D possibly matching TRBD1 (6 bases). This CDR3 is 14 amino acids long. Deletions cut 4 bases from V and 3 bases from J, with 10 bases between. Germline V CDR1 and CDR2: SGDLS, YYNGEE.

The chain couples TRBV11-3 to TRBJ2-7, with TRBD2 matching 7 bases. Trimming took 1 base from V and 3 from J; bases not matched to a gene: 6. CDR1 and CDR2 from the germline V gene are SGHNT and YENEEA. The CDR3 is made up of 15 amino acids. For the CDR3, the DNA is TGTGCCAGCAGCTTAGGAGGGACTAAGAGCTACGAGCAGTACTTC. As protein: CASSLGGTKSYEQYF.

This sequence joins TRBV5-4 and TRBJ2-1; D is possibly TRBD1 (5 bases). The CDR3 is 16 residues long. Germline V CDR1 and CDR2: SGHNT, YYREEE (reference sequence). The V gene lost 2 bases and the J gene lost 0 bases, with 12 bases spanning the gap. The CDR3: CASSFGAPSSYNEQFF. CDR3 coding DNA: TGTGCCAGCAGCTTTGGGGCGCCGAGCTCCTACAATGAGCAGTTCTTC.

This clone has more than one count but fewer than ten. J is TRBJ2-2 and V is TRBV19; unclear D gene. Germline assignment: CDR1 LNHDA and CDR2 SQIVND (reference sequence). The V gene lost 5 bases and the J gene lost 0 bases, with 10 bases spanning the gap. The CDR3 runs 15 residues. For the CDR3, the DNA is TGTGCCAGTAGTCAACGGTCTACGAACACCGGGGAGCTGTTTTTT. Amino acids: CASSQRSTNTGELFF.

The rearrangement joins TRBV5-1 to TRBJ2-2; 9 positions match TRBD2. CDR3 length: 15 residues. Germline V gene data show CDR1 as SGHRS and CDR2 as YFSETQ. The J segment lost 3 bases and the V segment lost 4 bases, leaving 4 bases of the junction unmatched. CDR3 DNA: TGCGCCAGCAGCCGCGGGGGGGCCGACACCGGGGAGCTGTTTTTT. As protein: CASSRGGADTGELFF. Full variable domain (outside the CDR3, taken from reference TRBV5-1 and TRBJ2-2): KAGVTQTPRYLIKTRGQQVTLSCSPISGHRSVSWYQQTPGQGLQFLFEYFSETQRNKGNFPGRFSGRQFSNSRSEMNVSTLELGDSALYLCASSRGGADTGELFFGEGSRLTVL.

This clone was counted a single time. This rearrangement joins TRBV21-1 to TRBJ2-5; TRBD2, as called in the table, went unchecked against the DNA. TRBV21-1 represents a pseudogene. This CDR3 has 22 amino acids. The CDR3 here is CASSKVRGEGEQGSRDQETQYF. The CDR3 region has the DNA TGTGCCAGCAGCAAAGTTCGGGGGGAGGGAGAGCAGGGGAGTCGGGACCAAGAGACCCAGTACTTC.

The chain couples TRBV3-1 (or the pseudogene TRBV3-2) to TRBJ2-2; D not resolved. Germline CDR1 reads LGHDT; CDR2 reads YNNKEL (reference sequence). Trimming shortened V by 5 bases and J by 4 bases, and 5 bases separated the two germline ends. CDR3 length: 12 residues. The chain's CDR3 is CASSYFTGELFF. CDR3 in DNA: TGTGCCAGCAGCTACTTCACCGGGGAGCTGTTTTTT.

The chain is built from TRBV2 and TRBJ2-7; the D is unclear. This CDR3 is built from 11 residues. CDR1 is SNHLY and CDR2 is FYNNEI in the germline V gene. V dropped 4 bases and J dropped 3 bases, with 4 bases sitting between them. As DNA, the CDR3 is TGTGCCAGCAGTGGAGACTACGAGCAGTACTTC. It is translated as CASSGDYEQYF.

The chain links TRBV19 to TRBJ1-2; D is uncertain. The CDR3 is made up of 14 amino acids. V was trimmed by 10 bases and J by 3 bases, leaving 18 bases between them. CDR1 and CDR2 from the germline V gene are LNHDA and SQIVND (reference sequence). Here the CDR3 reads CATSGVWGDYGYTF. The CDR3 DNA is TGTGCCACCAGCGGTGTGTGGGGAGACTATGGCTACACCTTC.

This chain connects TRBV6-1 to TRBJ1-4; TRBD1 matches at 8 bases. Germline CDR1 MNHNS, CDR2 SASEGT. Losses at the gene ends were 1 base for V and 0 bases for J; bases not matched to a gene: 4. The CDR3 sequence is 17 residues long. The CDR3 sequence: CASSEEDRAATNEKLFF. CDR3 nucleotide sequence: TGTGCCAGCAGTGAAGAGGACAGGGCTGCAACTAATGAAAAACTGTTTTTT.

DNA of the CDR3: TGTGCCAGCAGGTACCTACAGACAGGTACGTCACCCCTCCACTTT. Its protein product is CASRYLQTGTSPLHF. The rearrangement uses TRBV6-5 and TRBJ1-6, with D perhaps matching TRBD1 (6 bases). This CDR3 comprises 15 residues. The germline CDR1 and CDR2 sequences are MNHEY and SVGAGI. The V end was cut by 6 bases, the J end by 10 bases, with 19 bases between.

The rearrangement joins TRBV6-2 or TRBV6-3 to TRBJ1-6; D unclear. V was cut by 4 bases and J by 7 bases, with 11 bases left in between. This CDR3 is built from 14 residues. Germline V gives CDR1 MNHEY, CDR2 SVGEGT. The CDR3 nucleotides read TGTGCCAGCAGTTCTCAGGTCGGCAATTCACCCCTCCACTTT. Amino acids: CASSSQVGNSPLHF.

This chain links TRBV27 with TRBJ1-2; 8 bases are shared with TRBD1. The CDR3 consists of 15 residues. V lost 5 bases and J lost 0; bases outside the gene matches: 5. Germline V gene lookup returns CDR1 MNHEY and CDR2 SMNVEV (reference sequence). CDR3 DNA sequence: TGTGCCAGCAGTCTCCAGGGGGCAGCTAACTATGGCTACACCTTC. Its protein product is CASSLQGAANYGYTF.

V usage is TRBV6-4 and J usage is TRBJ2-7, with 10 bases lining up with TRBD2. CDR3 length: 16 residues. From germline, CDR1 is MRHNA and CDR2 SNTAGT. Losses at the gene ends were 3 bases for V and 4 bases for J; bases not matched to a gene: 9. For the CDR3, the DNA is TGTGCCAGCAGTGAATCTAGCGGGGGAGGTAGGTACGAGCAGTACTTC. Its translation is CASSESSGGGRYEQYF.

This clone was seen only once. Other DNA sequences from this sample encode an identical CDR3 as well. The chain has TRBV7-9 and TRBJ1-4; TRBD1 agrees at 8 bases. This CDR3 contains 14 residues. In germline, CDR1 is SEHNR, CDR2 FQNEAQ (reference sequence). The trim removed 5 bases at V and 8 bases at J, leaving 7 bases unmatched. The DNA for the CDR3 is TGTGCCAGCAGCCTCGGACAGGGAGGAGAAAAACTGTTTTTT. This encodes CASSLGQGGEKLFF.

The rearrangement joins TRBV15 to TRBJ2-7; D is perhaps TRBD1 (6 bases). Looked up from germline, CDR1 is LNHNV and CDR2 is YYDKDF (reference sequence). The CDR3 covers 15 residues. Trimming pared 0 bases from V and 0 bases from J, leaving 9 bases between. The CDR3 region is CATSRDQGSSYEQYF. The CDR3 DNA reads as TGTGCCACCAGCAGAGATCAGGGGAGCTCCTACGAGCAGTACTTC.

The V gene is TRBV30, the J gene TRBJ1-1; D not certain. The germline V gene encodes CDR1 GTSNPN and CDR2 SVGIG (reference sequence). This CDR3 spans 14 amino acids. Trimming left V 8 bases short and J 0 bases short, with 16 bases between. The CDR3 nucleotides are TGTGCCCAAGTGCCGGCGGAGATGAACACTGAAGCTTTCTTT. Translated: CAQVPAEMNTEAFF.

The J gene is TRBJ2-6, the V gene TRBV6-6, with TRBD1 matching over 8 bases. J lost 0 bases, V lost 5 bases, and 12 bases had no gene match. The CDR3 length is 19 residues. The germline V gene has CDR1 MNHNY and CDR2 SVGAGI (reference sequence). The CDR3: CASSLDRALSYSGANVLTF. CDR3 nucleotide sequence: TGTGCCAGCAGTCTGGACAGGGCTTTGTCCTACTCTGGGGCCAACGTCCTGACTTTC.

The genes are TRBV15 and TRBJ2-2; 8 nucleotides align to TRBD2. There are 15 residues in the CDR3. V was clipped by 4 bases and J by 2 bases; unmatched bases: 3. Germline V gives CDR1 LNHNV, CDR2 YYDKDF (reference sequence). The CDR3 reads CATSKGLGNTGELFF. The CDR3 nucleotides read TGTGCCACCAGCAAGGGACTAGGAAACACCGGGGAGCTGTTTTTT.

V usage is TRBV6-5 and J usage is TRBJ2-7; D might be TRBD2 (7 bases). V was trimmed by 7 bases and J by 5 bases, leaving 18 bases between them. The V gene's germline CDR1 is MNHEY and CDR2 SVGAGI. CDR3 length: 14 residues. DNA of the CDR3: TGTGCCAGCACCGAAGGGGGGGGCCTTCACGAGCAGTACTTC. It translates to CASTEGGGLHEQYF.

The chain combines TRBV12-3 or TRBV12-4 with TRBJ1-1, with D maybe TRBD1 (6 bases). CDR3 size: 13 residues. V lost 5 bases, J lost 11 bases, and 18 bases lay in between. The CDR3 sequence is CASSQTGTPGAFF. DNA for the CDR3: TGTGCCAGCAGTCAAACAGGGACCCCGGGGGCTTTCTTT.

CDR3 residues: CASSESGRGNQPQHF. In DNA form, the CDR3 reads TGCGCCAGCAGTGAGAGCGGCAGGGGTAATCAGCCCCAGCATTTT. The chain employs TRBV10-2 and TRBJ1-5; maybe TRBD1 (6 bases). The CDR3 contains 15 residues. V lost 2 bases and J lost 4, with 12 bases in between. Germline V gene sequence: CDR1 WSHSY, CDR2 SAAADI.

The V call is TRBV5-4, the J call TRBJ1-1; TRBD1 might be the D (5 bases). The CDR3 is 16 residues long. Germline CDR1 and CDR2: SGHNT and YYREEE (reference sequence). V was clipped by 3 bases and J by 5 bases, with 20 bases between them. The CDR3 bases are TGTGCCAGCAGCTGGATACTACCGGGGGGGGGTACTGAAGCTTTCTTT. It yields the protein CASSWILPGGGTEAFF.

V gene TRBV10-3 combines with J gene TRBJ1-2, with 7 bases identical to TRBD1. There are 13 residues in the CDR3. V trimming: 11 bases; J trimming: 7 bases; junction bases outside the gene matches: 13. The germline V gene has CDR1 ENHRY and CDR2 SYGVKD. The CDR3 nucleotides are TGTGCCGCCGAATCCGGACAGGTGGCTGGCTACACCTTC. This encodes CAAESGQVAGYTF.

This chain connects TRBV6-5 to TRBJ1-1; D remains unclear. Trimming removed 3 bases from V and 3 bases from J, with 8 bases in between. The length of the CDR3 is 13 residues. Germline values: CDR1 MNHEY, CDR2 SVGAGI. CDR3 protein: CASSYIRDTEAFF. The CDR3, as DNA: TGTGCCAGCAGTTATATCCGGGACACTGAAGCTTTCTTT.

The chain combines TRBV11-2 with TRBJ1-1; D gene ambiguous. The CDR3 spans 14 residues. Germline V gene lookup returns CDR1 SGHAT and CDR2 FQNNGV. Trimming took off 2 bases at V and 3 bases at J, with 10 bases between the two ends. Written as DNA, the CDR3 is TGTGCCAGCAGCTTAACACAGAGGGACACTGAAGCTTTCTTT. It is translated as CASSLTQRDTEAFF.

The chain carries TRBV14 and TRBJ2-3; 8 bases agree with TRBD2. J lost 2 bases, V lost 0 bases, and 7 bases had no gene match. Germline V gene sequence: CDR1 SGHDN, CDR2 FVKESK. The CDR3 spans 17 residues. The CDR3 loop reads CASSQDRGGAPTDTQYF. Written as DNA, the CDR3 is TGTGCCAGCAGCCAAGATCGGGGGGGCGCACCCACAGATACGCAGTATTTT.

The V and J genes are TRBV24-1 and TRBJ2-7; D is unresolved. The CDR3 loop spans 17 amino acids. In germline, CDR1 is KGHDR, CDR2 SFDVKD. The germline V and J ends were trimmed by 2 bases and 3 bases, with 19 bases remaining between them. DNA of the CDR3: TGTGCCACCAGTGATTACCTGAGAGATCGAGGTTTCTACGAGCAGTACTTC. Encoded protein: CATSDYLRDRGFYEQYF.